The present T cell receptor beta chain was sequenced within a study of blood T cell repertoires in COVID-19. Study-wide background: The analysed material was cDNA or gDNA that came from T cells, B-cell-depleted T cells, or PBMCs.

The length of the CDR3 is 17 residues. CDR1 and CDR2 (germline): GTSNPN, SVGIG (reference sequence). The trim removed 0 bases at V and 3 bases at J, leaving 7 bases unmatched. Profiling relied on immunoSEQ multiplex PCR, and the TCRdb table lists in-frame clones only, not all of them. The sample holds 120,000 or so clones, approximately 86% seen once. This TCR was recovered from a woman aged 45-60 years with active or convalescent COVID-19. The V gene is TRBV30, the J gene TRBJ2-3; 12 bases agree with TRBD2. The source material was peripheral blood. The CDR3 is CAWSVPRLAGVTDTQYF. The CDR3 DNA reads as TGTGCCTGGAGTGTACCTCGACTAGCGGGAGTTACAGATACGCAGTATTTT.